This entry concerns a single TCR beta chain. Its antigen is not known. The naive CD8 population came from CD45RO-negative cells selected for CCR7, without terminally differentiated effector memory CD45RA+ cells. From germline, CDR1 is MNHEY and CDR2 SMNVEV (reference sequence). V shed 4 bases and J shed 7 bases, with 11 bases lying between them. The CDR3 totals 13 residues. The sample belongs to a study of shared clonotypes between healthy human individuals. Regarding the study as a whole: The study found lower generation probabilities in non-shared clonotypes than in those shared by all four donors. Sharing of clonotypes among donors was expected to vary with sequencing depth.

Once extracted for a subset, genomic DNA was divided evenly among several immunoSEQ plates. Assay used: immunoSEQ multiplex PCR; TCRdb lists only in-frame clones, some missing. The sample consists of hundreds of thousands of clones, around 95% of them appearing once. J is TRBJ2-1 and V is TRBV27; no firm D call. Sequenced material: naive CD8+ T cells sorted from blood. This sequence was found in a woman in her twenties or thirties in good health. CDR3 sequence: CASSSSYWNEQFF. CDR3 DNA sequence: TGTGCCAGCAGTTCATCATACTGGAATGAGCAGTTCTTC.